A selection of T cell receptor beta chains follows, all from one sample in a study of radiotherapy plus CTLA-4 blockade in lung cancer. Sequencing used immunoSEQ multiplex PCR; TCRdb keeps in-frame clones, though not all of them. This sample has 75,000 to 100,000 clones, with roughly 79% found just once. The material sequenced was peripheral blood, taken from a patient treated with radiotherapy plus ipilimumab. The origin of the receptors is a human donor with non-small cell lung cancer who had a partial response to radiotherapy plus ipilimumab. Some clones in this sample may be carry-over from other donors' samples. CDR3s include the opening cysteine and the closing phenylalanine or tryptophan. The order of the fields is D gene, J gene, V gene, clone size, CDR3 DNA, CDR3 protein. The D gene is left open where the match is weak. The size field is filled for only some rows; it gives once, few, many or a size class.

TRBD2	TRBJ2-3	TRBV9	NA	TGTGCCAGCAGCGCCGAACCCTCCTCAGCGGGGGGGCCTAGTACGCAGTATTTT	CASSAEPSSAGGPSTQYF
NA	TRBJ2-1	TRBV6-5	NA	TGTGCCAGCACCGAAGGTGGAGCCTACAATGAGCAGTTCTTC	CASTEGGAYNEQFF
NA	TRBJ2-3	TRBV2	NA	TGTGCCAGCAGTGTAGAAAGCCCCGCAGATACGCAGTATTTT	CASSVESPADTQYF
TRBD1	TRBJ1-5	TRBV6-5	NA	TGTGCCACCAGGTCAGGGGGCGGATCGCCCCAGCATTTT	CATRSGGGSPQHF
NA	TRBJ2-7	TRBV7-2	once	TGTGCCAGCAGCTTAGGGCAGGGTACCTACGAGCAGTACTTC	CASSLGQGTYEQYF
NA	TRBJ2-1	TRBV18	NA	TGTGCCAGCTCACCACCTCCAGCGTGCAATGAGCAGTTCTTC	CASSPPPACNEQFF
NA	TRBJ2-1	TRBV4-2	NA	TGTGCCAGCAGCCAAGATAAGGGGCGGGCAGGGGGGTACAATGAGCAGTTCTTC	CASSQDKGRAGGYNEQFF
TRBD1	TRBJ1-6	TRBV18	few	TGTGCCAGCTCACAGATAACAGGGGATAATTCACCCCTCCACTTT	CASSQITGDNSPLHF
TRBD1	TRBJ1-5	TRBV5-4	NA	TGTGCCAGCAGCATGGACAGGGACCAGCCCCAGCATTTT	CASSMDRDQPQHF
NA	TRBJ1-1	TRBV7-3	NA	TGTGCCAGCAGCTTAGATCACAGGCGAGGCACTGAAGCTTTCTTT	CASSLDHRRGTEAFF
TRBD2	TRBJ2-3	TRBV10-1	NA	TGCGCCAGCAGTGAGTCTAGCGGGGGGGGCGATACGCAGTATTTT	CASSESSGGGDTQYF
NA	TRBJ2-1	TRBV25-1	NA	TGTGCCAGCACCCCCATGCGGGCGGAAGAGCAGTTCTTC	CASTPMRAEEQFF
TRBD1	TRBJ1-3	TRBV5-6	NA	TGTGCCAGCAGCTTTTGGACAGGGGGTAGCTCTGGAAACACCATATATTTT	CASSFWTGGSSGNTIYF
NA	TRBJ1-1	TRBV29-1	many	TGCAGCGTTGTCGGGAACACTGAAGCTTTCTTT	CSVVGNTEAFF
NA	TRBJ2-3	TRBV19	NA	TGTGCCAGCGAATCGGTGGATACGCAGTATTTT	CASESVDTQYF
NA	TRBJ2-5	TRBV18	NA	TGTGCCAGCTCACCATCAGGGAATAGGCAGAGAGAGACCCAGTACTTC	CASSPSGNRQRETQYF
NA	TRBJ1-2	TRBV7-6	once	TGTGCCAGCAGCCCGGGGGGGGCAGGTGGCTACACCTTC	CASSPGGAGGYTF
NA	TRBJ1-5	TRBV6-1	many	TGTGCCAGCGCGGACACTTATAGCAATCAGCCCCAGCATTTT	CASADTYSNQPQHF
TRBD1	TRBJ2-7	TRBV19	NA	TGTGCCAGTCAAGGACAGGGAAACTCCTACGAGCAGTACTTC	CASQGQGNSYEQYF
NA	TRBJ1-5	TRBV7-9	NA	TGTGCCAGCAGCAGCAGTGGGCAGGTTGATCAGCCCCAGCATTTT	CASSSSGQVDQPQHF
NA	TRBJ1-1	TRBV2	NA	TGTGCCAGCATACGGGGTCCGGGCACTGAAGCTTTCTTT	CASIRGPGTEAFF
NA	TRBJ2-3	TRBV9	NA	TGTGCCAGCAGCGTAGGTCGTACATCAGATACGCAGTATTTT	CASSVGRTSDTQYF
NA	TRBJ2-5	TRBV7-2	NA	TGTGCCAGCAGCTTAGTAAAGGAGGGGACCCAGTACTTC	CASSLVKEGTQYF
TRBD1	TRBJ2-7	TRBV18	NA	TGTGCCAGCTCATTTTTCCCGGGACAGGATACCTACGAGCAGTACTTC	CASSFFPGQDTYEQYF
TRBD2	TRBJ2-2	TRBV6-6	NA	TGTGCCAGTAGCGGGGGGGCCGGAACCGGGGAGCTGTTTTTT	CASSGGAGTGELFF
TRBD1	TRBJ2-7	TRBV25-1	once	TGTGCCAGCAGTGGGTTGGGACAGTCCTACGAGCAGTACTTC	CASSGLGQSYEQYF
NA	TRBJ2-5	TRBV19	NA	TGTGCCAGTAGTATCGACAGGTCAGAGACCCAGTACTTC	CASSIDRSETQYF
NA	TRBJ1-5	TRBV7-8	NA	TGTGCCAGCAGCCCCCTTAGGGGGTACAGGGCCAATCAGCCCCAGCATTTT	CASSPLRGYRANQPQHF
NA	TRBJ1-2	TRBV5-6	NA	TGTGCCAGCAGTCCCCAGGGTAGGGTGTATGGCTACACCTTC	CASSPQGRVYGYTF
NA	TRBJ1-5	TRBV2	NA	TGTGCCAGCAGTGATCTGGGGAGGGCTGGCAATCAGCCCCAGCATTTT	CASSDLGRAGNQPQHF
NA	TRBJ1-1	TRBV10-3	few	TGTGCCATCAGTGAGTTAAGACCCCAGGCTCATATGAACACTGAAGCTTTCTTT	CAISELRPQAHMNTEAFF
TRBD2	TRBJ2-5	TRBV6-1	NA	TGTGCCAGCAGAGAATATAACCGGACTAGCGGGAGCTTATGGCAAGAGACCCAGTACTTC	CASREYNRTSGSLWQETQYF
NA	TRBJ2-7	TRBV27	NA	TGTGCCAGCAGTTTATGGGCAGGGGGGTCCTACGAGCAGTACTTC	CASSLWAGGSYEQYF
NA	TRBJ2-6	TRBV29-1	NA	TGCAGCGGCCGGACAGAGGACCCCTCTGGGGCCAACGTCCTGACTTTC	CSGRTEDPSGANVLTF
TRBD1	TRBJ1-4	TRBV7-8	NA	TGTGCCAGCAGCTTTTGGACAGGGAAGGACGAAAAACTGTTTTTT	CASSFWTGKDEKLFF
TRBD2	TRBJ2-1	TRBV2	NA	TGTGCCAGCAGTGTTCGGCTAGCGGAGGGGAGTGAGCAGTTCTTC	CASSVRLAEGSEQFF
TRBD2	TRBJ2-7	TRBV6-5	once	TGTGCCAGCAGTTACTCCACTAGCGGGGCCTACGAGCAGTACTTC	CASSYSTSGAYEQYF
TRBD1	TRBJ2-7	TRBV11-2	NA	TGTGCCAGCAGCTCATACCGGGACAGTTCCTACGAGCAGTACTTC	CASSSYRDSSYEQYF
NA	TRBJ2-7	TRBV28	NA	TGTGCCAGCAGTTTCGTTGTTTGGGGGGACTCCTACGAGCAGTACTTC	CASSFVVWGDSYEQYF
NA	TRBJ1-4	TRBV28	NA	TGTGCCAGCAGTTTCCAGGGCCCAGTGGTAAAACTGTTTTTT	CASSFQGPVVKLFF
NA	TRBJ1-1	TRBV28	NA	TGTGCCAGTCCATCGGACACTGAAGCTTTCTTT	CASPSDTEAFF
TRBD2	TRBJ2-7	TRBV7-2	NA	TGTGCCAGTCGGCGGGGGAACTACGAGCAGTACTTC	CASRRGNYEQYF
NA	TRBJ1-4	TRBV6-5	NA	TGTGCCAGCAAAGACAGTGCAACTAATGAAAAACTGTTTTTT	CASKDSATNEKLFF
TRBD1	TRBJ2-7	TRBV9	few	TGTGCCAGCAGCGTAGAGGGGGCCCTTTACGAGCAGTACTTC	CASSVEGALYEQYF
NA	TRBJ1-5	TRBV29-1	once	TGCAGCGTTGTGGACGACAGTTACAATCAGCCCCAGCATTTT	CSVVDDSYNQPQHF
TRBD1	TRBJ1-4	TRBV7-2	NA	TGTGCCAGCAGCTTAGCGGACAGGGTGTATGAAAAACTGTTTTTT	CASSLADRVYEKLFF
NA	TRBJ1-1	TRBV18	NA	TGTGCCAGCTCACTGATGGGGGGGCCCATGAACACTGAAGCTTTCTTT	CASSLMGGPMNTEAFF
NA	TRBJ2-7	TRBV28	NA	TGTGCCAGCAGTTTCGTAGAGGCGTACCAAGACTTC	CASSFVEAYQDF
NA	TRBJ2-6	TRBV28	NA	TGTGCCAGCAGTTTATGGGCGGGGGCCGGGGCCAACGTCCTGACTTTC	CASSLWAGAGANVLTF
NA	TRBJ1-5	TRBV27	NA	TGTGCCACACGGCGGGAGAGCAATCAGCCCCAGCATTTT	CATRRESNQPQHF
NA	TRBJ1-5	TRBV2	NA	TGTGCCAGCAGTGATGTGTCGGGAAATCAGCCCCAGCATTTT	CASSDVSGNQPQHF
NA	TRBJ2-2	TRBV28	few	TGTGCCAGCAGTCTAACGGGTGGGGAGCTGTTTTTT	CASSLTGGELFF
TRBD1	TRBJ1-5	TRBV18	NA	TGTGCCAGCTCGCAATCGACAGGGGGGTTTGGTCAGCCCCAGCATTTT	CASSQSTGGFGQPQHF
TRBD2	TRBJ2-3	TRBV19	NA	TGTGCCAGTACTTCGAGCGGGAGGACAGATACGCAGTATTTT	CASTSSGRTDTQYF
TRBD1	TRBJ2-2	TRBV28	NA	TGTGCCAGCAGTTCCCGACAGGGACGCACCGGGGAGCTGTTTTTT	CASSSRQGRTGELFF
NA	TRBJ2-5	TRBV5-5	few	TGTGCCAGCAGCTTGGGCACGGGCGGGGTACCAGAGACCCAGTACTTC	CASSLGTGGVPETQYF
NA	TRBJ1-3	TRBV6-5	NA	TGTGCCAGCAGTGAACAGGGTTCCGGCACCATATATTTT	CASSEQGSGTIYF
TRBD2	TRBJ2-2	TRBV9	NA	TGTGCCAGCAGCTCTCGGACTAGCGGGAACACCGGGGAGCTGTTTTTT	CASSSRTSGNTGELFF
TRBD1	TRBJ1-6	TRBV6-6	NA	TGTGCCAGCAGAGGGACAGGGGGGAATTCGCCCCTCCACTTT	CASRGTGGNSPLHF